This TCR beta chain was observed in a study of blood T cell repertoires in COVID-19. Study at large: Samples representing acute and convalescent COVID-19 were sourced from the United States, Italy and Spain. PBMCs, B-cell-depleted T cells, or T cells were the source of the cDNA or gDNA that made up the material.

Per the study methods: Cell counts per sample came from amplifying reference gene primers. The protocol was immunoSEQ multiplex PCR, while the TCRdb copy is restricted to in-frame clones and leaves out a portion. The V and J calls and clone size were taken over from that table, and D and trimming were inferred from the DNA. This table holds approximately 310,000 clones, 80% to 90% found once. This sequence originates from a man aged 50 to 59 with active or convalescent COVID-19. The source material was peripheral blood.

CDR3 nucleotides: TGTGCCAGCTCACCACAGACAGACACAGATACGCAGTATTTT. Protein sequence: CASSPQTDTDTQYF. The chain carries TRBV18 and TRBJ2-3; D is perhaps TRBD1 (5 bases). Per germline, CDR1 KGHSH and CDR2 LQKENI. Deletions cut 1 base from V and 2 bases from J, with 7 bases between. The CDR3 loop spans 14 amino acids.